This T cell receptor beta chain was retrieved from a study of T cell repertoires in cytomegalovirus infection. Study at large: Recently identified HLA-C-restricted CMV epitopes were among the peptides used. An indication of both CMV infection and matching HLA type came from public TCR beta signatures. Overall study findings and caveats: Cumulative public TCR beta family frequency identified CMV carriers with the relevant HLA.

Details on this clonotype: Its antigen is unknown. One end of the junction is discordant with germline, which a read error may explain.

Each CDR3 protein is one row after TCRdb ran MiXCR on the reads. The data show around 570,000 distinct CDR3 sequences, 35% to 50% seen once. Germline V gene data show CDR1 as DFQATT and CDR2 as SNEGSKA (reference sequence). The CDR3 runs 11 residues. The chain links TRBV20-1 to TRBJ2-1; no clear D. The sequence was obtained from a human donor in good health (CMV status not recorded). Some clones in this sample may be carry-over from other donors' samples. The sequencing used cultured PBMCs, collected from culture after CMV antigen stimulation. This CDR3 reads CSARAGPGKFF. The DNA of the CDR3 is TGCAGTGCCAGAGCCGGACCAGGAAAGTTCTTC.